Each of the 27 T cell receptor beta chains below was sequenced from the same sample in a study of blood T cell repertoires in COVID-19. TCRdb keeps only in-frame clones here, not all; method: immunoSEQ multiplex PCR. Among tens of thousands of clones, roughly 80% were seen once, and the ten largest hold roughly a third. The sequenced sample was peripheral blood. All receptors come from a woman at least 80 years old with acute or convalescent COVID-19.

The chain employs TRBV2 and TRBJ2-1, with 7 positions matching TRBD1. Trimming at V came to 7 bases and at J to 7 bases, leaving 7 bases not matched to a gene. CDR1 is SNHLY and CDR2 is FYNNEI in the germline V gene. This CDR3 region has 13 residues. The CDR3 DNA sequence: TGTGCCAGCACGGGACAGCTAGGGAATGAGCAGTTCTTC. It codes for CASTGQLGNEQFF. Looking up the rest from reference TRBV2 and TRBJ2-1 gives the full variable domain: EPEVTQTPSHQVTQMGQEVILRCVPISNHLYFYWYRQILGQKVEFLVSFYNNEISEKSEIFDDQFSVERPDGSNFTLKIRSTKLEDSAMYFCASTGQLGNEQFFGPGTRLTVL.

CDR3 coding DNA: TGTGCCAGCAGCTTAGCTGAGTCTGGCTACACCTTC. Its protein product is CASSLAESGYTF. The chain joins TRBV7-2 to TRBJ1-2; D is uncertain. Germline V gives CDR1 SGHTA, CDR2 FQGNSA. Trimming took off 0 bases at V and 7 bases at J, with 6 bases between the two ends. The length of the CDR3 is 12 residues.

V usage is TRBV19 and J usage is TRBJ1-4; 8 bases are a match to TRBD1. J gave up 2 bases and V 5 bases, and 4 bases lay outside the gene matches. The CDR3 contains 15 residues. The germline CDR1 and CDR2 sequences are LNHDA and SQIVND (reference sequence). The CDR3 coding sequence is TGTGCCAGTAGTGGCTGGACAGGGACTAATGAAAAACTGTTTTTT. This sequence encodes CASSGWTGTNEKLFF.

This sequence joins TRBV5-6 and TRBJ1-2, with 8 bases identical to TRBD1. This CDR3 is 14 amino acids long. The germline gives CDR1 SGHDT, CDR2 YYEEEE. J was trimmed by 2 bases and V by 1 base; bases with no gene match: 1. The CDR3 DNA reads as TGTGCCAGCAGCTTGAACAGGGGGAACTATGGCTACACCTTC. It translates to CASSLNRGNYGYTF.

This clone was observed a few times. This rearrangement joins TRBV27 to TRBJ1-6, with D unresolved. Trimming left V 10 bases short and J 13 bases short, with 23 bases between. The CDR3 contains 14 residues. CDR1 MNHEY and CDR2 SMNVEV come from the germline V gene (reference sequence). The DNA of the CDR3 is TGTGCCACCAAGGGCGGGTTACTTGTCGGTCCCCTCCACTTT. Protein: CATKGGLLVGPLHF.

This rearrangement joins TRBV27 to TRBJ1-4; the match to TRBD1 covers 7 bases. The V gene end was trimmed by 5 bases and the J gene end by 7 bases; junction bases not matched to a gene: 4. CDR3 size: 13 residues. In germline, CDR1 is MNHEY, CDR2 SMNVEV (reference sequence). The CDR3 region is CASSARTGEKLFF. CDR3 DNA sequence: TGTGCCAGCAGTGCCCGGACAGGTGAAAAACTGTTTTTT.

This clone was seen only once. The V gene is TRBV4-3, the J gene TRBJ1-6, with D unresolved. The germline V and J ends were trimmed by 0 bases and 14 bases, with 11 bases remaining between them. This CDR3 spans 13 amino acids. In germline, CDR1 is LGHNA, CDR2 YSLEER. The CDR3 nucleotides read TGCGCCAGCAGCCAAGATCAGAATTTGGCCCTCCACTTT. It yields the protein CASSQDQNLALHF.

In DNA, the CDR3 is TGTGCCAGTAGTCTGGGAGGGACAGGAAGAGAGACCCAGTACTTC. It codes for CASSLGGTGRETQYF. V is TRBV19 and J is TRBJ2-5, with D tentatively TRBD1 (8 bases). Germline V lookup: CDR1 LNHDA, CDR2 SQIVND (reference sequence). The CDR3 covers 15 residues. V lost 5 bases to trimming and J lost 4 bases, with 17 bases between them.

The chain links TRBV5-1 to TRBJ2-1; 10 nucleotides match TRBD2. CDR1 SGHRS and CDR2 YFSETQ come from the germline V gene. V lost 4 bases to trimming and J lost 7 bases; unmatched junction nucleotides: 8. This CDR3 contains 15 residues. CDR3 in DNA: TGCGCCAGCAGCCAGCTAGCGGGAGTTAAGAATGAGCAGTTCTTC. Translated: CASSQLAGVKNEQFF.

In DNA, the CDR3 is TGTGCCAGCAGCCCAACCCCCAGCGGGAGGGATGAGCAGTTCTTC. Its translation: CASSPTPSGRDEQFF. This chain links TRBV7-2 with TRBJ2-1; the match to TRBD2 covers 10 bases. The CDR3 consists of 15 residues. Trimming cost V 5 bases and J 8 bases; bases outside gene matches: 9. CDR1 is SGHTA, CDR2 FQGNSA, per germline.

In the case of this clone: The junction shows a germline mismatch at one end, possibly a read error. In the same sample, other DNA sequences code for this CDR3. V and J are TRBV7-7 and TRBJ2-7, with 13 bases fitting TRBD2. Germline CDR1 and CDR2: SSHAT and FNYEAQ (reference sequence). The CDR3 has 15 residues. DNA of the CDR3: TGTGCTAGCAGCCCTGGACTAGCGGGAGCGGGAGAGCAGTACTTC. Its translation is CASSPGLAGAGEQYF.

The CDR3 bases are TGTGCTAGTGGTTCTTGGGGTGGGGGCCACGAGCAGTACTTC. This translates into CASGSWGGGHEQYF. The chain recombines TRBV12-5 with TRBJ2-7; D is perhaps TRBD1 (6 bases). Germline lookup yields CDR1 LGHNT and CDR2 FRNRAP. Trimming pared 4 bases from V and 5 bases from J, leaving 15 bases between. The length of the CDR3 is 14 residues.

The J gene is TRBJ2-1, the V gene TRBV11-2, with D possibly TRBD2 on 5 matching bases. V dropped 7 bases and J dropped 7 bases, with 20 bases sitting between them. In germline, CDR1 is SGHAT, CDR2 FQNNGV. The CDR3 totals 15 residues. CDR3 loop: CASKPLETYKNEQFF. Written as DNA, the CDR3 is TGTGCCAGCAAACCACTAGAAACCTACAAAAATGAGCAGTTCTTC.

Only a few counts were recorded for this clone. This chain connects TRBV19 to TRBJ1-2; 7 bases map to TRBD1. Germline V gene lookup returns CDR1 LNHDA and CDR2 SQIVND (reference sequence). Trimming at V came to 7 bases and at J to 4 bases, leaving 6 bases not matched to a gene. The CDR3 runs 13 residues. The CDR3 loop reads CASNDRAPYGYTF. In DNA form, the CDR3 reads TGTGCCAGTAACGACAGGGCCCCCTATGGCTACACCTTC. The complete variable domain, with remaining parts taken from reference TRBV19 and TRBJ1-2, reads DGGITQSPKYLFRKEGQNVTLSCEQNLNHDAMYWYRQDPGQGLRLIYYSQIVNDFQKGDIAEGYSVSREKKESFPLTVTSAQKNPTAFYLCASNDRAPYGYTFGSGTRLTVV.

V is TRBV12-3 or TRBV12-4 and J is TRBJ1-6; D uncertain. The V end was cut by 5 bases, the J end by 8 bases, with 10 bases between. The CDR3 is 13 amino acids. In DNA, the CDR3 is TGTGCCAGCAGTGACCGGAGGGATTCACCCCTCCACTTT. This sequence encodes CASSDRRDSPLHF.

This chain links TRBV7-2 with TRBJ1-2; 9 bases align to TRBD1. Germline CDR1 and CDR2: SGHTA and FQGNSA. The CDR3 totals 16 residues. The trim removed 6 bases at V and 8 bases at J, leaving 16 bases unmatched. CDR3 residues: CASSSVGTGTQGGYTF. The CDR3, as DNA: TGTGCCAGCAGTTCGGTGGGGACAGGGACACAAGGAGGCTACACCTTC.

The V and J genes are TRBV5-1 and TRBJ1-2; 9 bases match TRBD1. The germline CDR1 and CDR2 sequences are SGHRS and YFSETQ. The CDR3 spans 15 residues. The V and J ends lost 2 bases and 4 bases, in that order; junction bases with no gene match: 6. The CDR3 protein is CASSFTTGGVYGYTF. CDR3 coding DNA: TGCGCCAGCAGCTTTACTACAGGGGGCGTCTATGGCTACACCTTC.

V gene TRBV27 combines with J gene TRBJ1-5, with D tentatively TRBD1 (6 bases). Per germline, CDR1 MNHEY and CDR2 SMNVEV (reference sequence). Between the trimmed V and J ends, which lost 6 bases and 2 bases, there was a span of 14 bases. The CDR3 runs 15 residues. The CDR3 bases are TGTGCCAGCAGAATGGGAAAGGGGGGCAATCAGCCCCAGCATTTT. Residues: CASRMGKGGNQPQHF.

V gene TRBV5-1 combines with J gene TRBJ2-2; D gene unclear. The CDR3 contains 13 residues. CDR1 SGHRS and CDR2 YFSETQ come from the germline V gene. The V end was cut by 0 bases, the J end by 4 bases, with 4 bases between. The CDR3 sequence is CASSLEATGELFF. The CDR3 DNA sequence: TGCGCCAGCAGCTTGGAAGCCACCGGGGAGCTGTTTTTT.

The chain has TRBV5-1 and TRBJ2-5; 7 bases fit TRBD1. V was pared by 4 bases and J by 5 bases, with 11 bases of the junction left unmatched. The germline V gene has CDR1 SGHRS and CDR2 YFSETQ. This CDR3 comprises 15 residues. The CDR3 coding sequence is TGCGCCAGCAGCGCTGGCAGGACAGGCACGGAGACCCAGTACTTC. Protein product: CASSAGRTGTETQYF.

The chain combines TRBV29-1 with TRBJ1-5; TRBD1 is a possible D gene (5 bases). Germline CDR1 reads SQVTM; CDR2 reads ANQGSEA. The CDR3 has 12 residues. Trimming shortened V by 4 bases and J by 3 bases, and 7 bases separated the two germline ends. CDR3 DNA: TGCAGCGTTGGACAGACCAATCAGCCCCAGCATTTT. Translated, it gives CSVGQTNQPQHF.

As regards this clone: The junction and the germline gene differ at one end; a read error may be behind it. V is TRBV15 and J is TRBJ1-2; possibly TRBD1 for D (6 bases). The germline gives CDR1 LNHNV, CDR2 YYDKDF (reference sequence). The CDR3 is 14 amino acids. As DNA, the CDR3 is TGTGCCACCAACAGAGAAGCAGGGGTAGATGGCTACACCTTC. Translated: CATNREAGVDGYTF.

This clone was counted only a few times. The rearrangement uses TRBV19 and TRBJ1-5, with 10 bases aligning to TRBD1. V trimming: 0 bases; J trimming: 2 bases; junction bases outside the gene matches: 7. Looked up from germline, CDR1 is LNHDA and CDR2 is SQIVND (reference sequence). The CDR3 consists of 18 residues. The CDR3: CASSIDGGQGLRNQPQHF. DNA for the CDR3: TGTGCCAGTAGTATAGACGGGGGACAGGGGCTTCGCAATCAGCCCCAGCATTTT.

This chain joins TRBV19 and TRBJ1-2, with 8 bases matching TRBD1. Germline loops: CDR1 LNHDA, CDR2 SQIVND (reference sequence). The CDR3 sequence is 14 residues long. Germline trimming cut 4 bases from V and 3 bases from J; bases unmatched to any gene: 4. The CDR3 sequence is CASSTPGQDYGYTF. In nucleotides, the CDR3 is TGTGCCAGTAGTACGCCGGGACAGGACTATGGCTACACCTTC. Full variable domain (rest looked up from reference TRBV19 and TRBJ1-2): DGGITQSPKYLFRKEGQNVTLSCEQNLNHDAMYWYRQDPGQGLRLIYYSQIVNDFQKGDIAEGYSVSREKKESFPLTVTSAQKNPTAFYLCASSTPGQDYGYTFGSGTRLTVV.

This sequence joins TRBV7-2 and TRBJ2-1; the D is unclear. The V end lost 1 base, the J end lost 7 bases, and 5 bases lay between the germline ends. Germline V CDR1 and CDR2: SGHTA, FQGNSA. The CDR3 spans 12 residues. CDR3 sequence (DNA): TGTGCCAGCAGCTTAGTGACTAATGAGCAGTTCTTC. Its translation: CASSLVTNEQFF.

CDR3 sequence: CASRIDPQGSAF. The CDR3 DNA reads as TGTGCAAGTCGCATAGACCCACAGGGATCGGCCTTC. This chain links TRBV12-2 with TRBJ1-2; the table calls TRBD1, which could not be checked here. TRBV12-2 is marked as a pseudogene. The CDR3 consists of 12 residues.

In this sample, this clone turned up once. This chain joins TRBV15 and TRBJ2-3, with 9 bases fitting TRBD2. CDR3 length equals 17 residues. Per the germline V gene, CDR1 is LNHNV and CDR2 is YYDKDF (reference sequence). V lost 0 bases, J lost 3 bases, and 7 bases stayed unmatched. Written as DNA, the CDR3 is TGTGCCACCAGCAGAGATGGAGTAGCGGGAGTAACAGATACGCAGTATTTT. It encodes CATSRDGVAGVTDTQYF.